This TCR beta chain was recorded in a study of metastatic and nonmetastatic thyroid tumors. Study-wide context: The authors compared repertoires across blood and tumor or nodule tissue from malignant and benign thyroid patients. Overall study findings and caveats: Significantly greater TCR beta diversity was reportedly found in malignant thyroid tumors than in benign nodules (in blood and tumor).

Patients had received no treatment of any kind before thyroid surgery. Authors' methods: The authors used CDR3 differences across clinicopathological groups to build a distant-metastasis classifier for papillary thyroid cancer. With MiXCR, TCRdb called clones anew from the PCR reads. It is TCRdb's table, rather than the study itself, that gives the V and J calls and clone size. Counted here are almost 25,000 clones, under 15% occurring once; the ten biggest clones make up around 15%. Details on this clone: Its matching antigen is unknown.

Looked up from germline, CDR1 is SEHNR and CDR2 is FQNEAQ (reference sequence). CDR3 size: 13 residues. V lost 7 bases and J lost 3; bases outside the gene matches: 6. This clonotype originated in a female donor with papillary thyroid cancer or a benign thyroid nodule (not recorded which). Some clones in this sample may be carry-over from other donors' samples. The rearrangement joins TRBV7-9 to TRBJ2-7; 7 nucleotides agree with TRBD2. The sequenced material came from blood. DNA for the CDR3: TGTGCCAGCATGCGGGGGAGTGGCTACGAGCAGTACTTC. Encoded protein: CASMRGSGYEQYF.